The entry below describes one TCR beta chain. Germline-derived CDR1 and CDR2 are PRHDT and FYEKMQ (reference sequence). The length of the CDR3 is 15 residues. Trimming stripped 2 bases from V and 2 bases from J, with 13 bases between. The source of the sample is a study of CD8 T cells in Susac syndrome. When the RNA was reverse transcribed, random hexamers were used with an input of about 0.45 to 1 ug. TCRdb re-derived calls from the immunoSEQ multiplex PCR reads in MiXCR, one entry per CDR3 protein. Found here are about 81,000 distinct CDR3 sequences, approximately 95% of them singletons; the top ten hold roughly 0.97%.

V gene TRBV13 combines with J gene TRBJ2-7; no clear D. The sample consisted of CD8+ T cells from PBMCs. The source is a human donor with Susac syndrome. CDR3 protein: CASSLSDRWAYEQYF. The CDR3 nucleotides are TGTGCCAGCAGCTTATCGGACCGCTGGGCCTACGAGCAGTACTTC.